This TCR beta chain was recovered during a study of shared clonotypes between healthy human individuals. The CDR3 spans 15 residues. V dropped 6 bases and J dropped 2; count of bases not matched to a gene: 6. Looked up from germline, CDR1 is SNHLY and CDR2 is FYNNEI. Study findings and constraints: Relative to their counterparts shared across all four donors, non-shared clonotypes exhibited diminished generation probabilities.

With regard to this clone: What it recognizes is unknown.

Libraries were prepared by immunoSEQ multiplex PCR; TCRdb keeps only in-frame clonotypes and omits some of them. The repertoire holds 700,000 or so clones, roughly 70% seen once, with approximately 1.8% in the top ten. The receptor was derived from a woman aged 25 to 39 in good health. This chain links TRBV2 with TRBJ1-5; 8 bases are a match to TRBD1. Material: memory CD4+ T cells sorted from blood. The subset was: CD45RA-negative fraction. CDR3 protein: CASRQPGQGNQPQHF. The DNA for the CDR3 is TGTGCCAGCAGGCAACCGGGACAGGGCAATCAGCCCCAGCATTTT. The whole variable domain, remainder taken from reference TRBV2 and TRBJ1-5, is EPEVTQTPSHQVTQMGQEVILRCVPISNHLYFYWYRQILGQKVEFLVSFYNNEISEKSEIFDDQFSVERPDGSNFTLKIRSTKLEDSAMYFCASRQPGQGNQPQHFGDGTRLSIL.